This TCR beta chain was captured in a study of CD8 T cells in ankylosing spondylitis. V lost 6 bases, J lost 4 bases, and 7 bases stayed unmatched. CDR3 size: 14 residues. The germline CDR1 and CDR2 sequences are SGHAT and FQNNGV. TCRdb fed the 5' RACE reads into MiXCR, producing one record per CDR3 protein. The data contain just under 95,000 distinct CDR3 sequences, about 9% of them singletons. This clonotype was observed many times. The origin of this receptor is a male donor with ankylosing spondylitis or in good health (not recorded which). V is TRBV11-2 and J is TRBJ1-1; TRBD1 matches 8 bases. The sequenced material came from blood, either unsorted or a sorted T cell fraction (not recorded which). CDR3 sequence (DNA): TGTGCCAGCAGGGCAGGGGGCATGTCCACTGAAGCTTTCTTT. Protein: CASRAGGMSTEAFF.